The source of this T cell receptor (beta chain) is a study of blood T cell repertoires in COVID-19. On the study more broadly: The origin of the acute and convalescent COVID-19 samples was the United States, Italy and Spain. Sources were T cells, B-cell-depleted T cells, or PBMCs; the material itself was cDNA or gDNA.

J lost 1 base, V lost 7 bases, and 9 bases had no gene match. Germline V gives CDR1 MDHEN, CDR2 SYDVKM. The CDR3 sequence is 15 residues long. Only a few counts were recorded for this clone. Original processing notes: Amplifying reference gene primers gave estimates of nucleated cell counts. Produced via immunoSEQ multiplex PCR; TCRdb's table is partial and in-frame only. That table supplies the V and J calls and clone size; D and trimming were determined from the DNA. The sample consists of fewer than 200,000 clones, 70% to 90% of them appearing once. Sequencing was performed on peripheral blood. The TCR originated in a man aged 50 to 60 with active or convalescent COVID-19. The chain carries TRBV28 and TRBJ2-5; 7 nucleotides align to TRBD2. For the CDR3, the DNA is TGTGCCAGCACTACACTGCGGGGGTTCCAAGAGACCCAGTACTTC. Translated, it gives CASTTLRGFQETQYF.